This is a list of T cell receptor beta chains from one sample in a study of cytomegalovirus exposure and HLA in healthy donors. Generated by immunoSEQ multiplex PCR, the TCRdb table keeps only in-frame clones and is missing some. The sample records 55,000 to 80,000 clones, more than 70% being singletons. The specimen sequenced was PBMCs. These receptors were obtained from a man aged 45-65 years in good health and CMV-seropositive. CDR3s include the opening cysteine and the closing phenylalanine or tryptophan. Each record gives: D gene, clone size, J gene, V gene, CDR3 DNA, CDR3 protein. D genes are given only for firm matches. Rows may omit the clone size; those that give it use once, few, many or a size class.

d_call: -; clone_size: -; j_call: TRBJ2-7; v_call: TRBV2; cdr3_nt: TGTGCCAGCAGTAAGGACAGTCTTAAGAGGGGCGAGCAGTACTTC; cdr3_aa: CASSKDSLKRGEQYF
d_call: -; clone_size: -; j_call: TRBJ2-3; v_call: TRBV7-7; cdr3_nt: TGTGCCAGCAGCTTAGTCGGTGGCACAGATACGCAGTATTTT; cdr3_aa: CASSLVGGTDTQYF
d_call: -; clone_size: -; j_call: TRBJ1-6; v_call: TRBV2; cdr3_nt: TGTGCCAGCAGGGAGACAGGTCCCAGGTATAATTCACCCCTCCACTTT; cdr3_aa: CASRETGPRYNSPLHF
d_call: -; clone_size: few; j_call: TRBJ1-1; v_call: TRBV30; cdr3_nt: TGTGCCTGGAGTCGAAAGACTCCCAATTTGGCTCTAGCTTTCTTT; cdr3_aa: CAWSRKTPNLALAFF
d_call: -; clone_size: -; j_call: TRBJ1-1; v_call: TRBV10-3; cdr3_nt: TGTGCCATCAGTGCTTTGAACACTGAAGCTTTCTTT; cdr3_aa: CAISALNTEAFF
d_call: -; clone_size: -; j_call: TRBJ2-7; v_call: TRBV7-6; cdr3_nt: TGTGCCAGCAGCCCTTGGACGGGAAGCTCCTACGAGCAGTACTTC; cdr3_aa: CASSPWTGSSYEQYF
d_call: TRBD2; clone_size: -; j_call: TRBJ2-7; v_call: TRBV19; cdr3_nt: TGTGCCACCTCGCGGGGGGGACTAGCGAACGCCGCCGAGAAGCAGTACTTC; cdr3_aa: CATSRGGLANAAEKQYF
d_call: -; clone_size: -; j_call: TRBJ2-2; v_call: TRBV5-1; cdr3_nt: TGCGCCAGCAGCTTGGGTGCAGCGAACACCGGGGAGCTGTTTTTT; cdr3_aa: CASSLGAANTGELFF
d_call: TRBD1; clone_size: once; j_call: TRBJ1-4; v_call: TRBV30; cdr3_nt: TGTGCCTGGAGTGGGCAGGGGGCTGGAATAAATGAAAAACTGTTTTTT; cdr3_aa: CAWSGQGAGINEKLFF
d_call: -; clone_size: -; j_call: TRBJ1-3; v_call: TRBV7-6; cdr3_nt: TGTGCCAGCAGCTTACAGGGATCGGTGGGAAACACCATATATTTT; cdr3_aa: CASSLQGSVGNTIYF
d_call: -; clone_size: -; j_call: TRBJ2-3; v_call: TRBV6-5; cdr3_nt: TGTGCCAGCAGTGTTTTTCCGGGTAGCACAGATACGCAGTATTTT; cdr3_aa: CASSVFPGSTDTQYF
d_call: TRBD1; clone_size: many; j_call: TRBJ2-2; v_call: TRBV19; cdr3_nt: TGTGCCAGTAGTCCCGGGACAGGGGGGATCACCGGGGAGCTGTTTTTT; cdr3_aa: CASSPGTGGITGELFF
d_call: TRBD1; clone_size: -; j_call: TRBJ1-2; v_call: TRBV2; cdr3_nt: TGTGCCAGCAGCGCCGACAGGGGCCATGGCTACACCTTC; cdr3_aa: CASSADRGHGYTF
d_call: -; clone_size: -; j_call: TRBJ2-2; v_call: TRBV29-1; cdr3_nt: TGCAGCGTTCCTAGCGACACCGGGGAGCTGTTTTTT; cdr3_aa: CSVPSDTGELFF
d_call: -; clone_size: -; j_call: TRBJ2-2; v_call: TRBV5-1; cdr3_nt: TGCGCCAGCAGCTCGGGGAATGGCGTAGGGGGGGAGCTGTTTTTT; cdr3_aa: CASSSGNGVGGELFF
d_call: -; clone_size: -; j_call: TRBJ1-3; v_call: TRBV18; cdr3_nt: TGTGCCAGCTCACCTCCTGACAGACTCGGAAACACCATATATTTT; cdr3_aa: CASSPPDRLGNTIYF
d_call: -; clone_size: -; j_call: TRBJ2-7; v_call: TRBV15; cdr3_nt: TGTGCCACCAGCAGGGGGGACACACGCTACGAGCAGTACTTC; cdr3_aa: CATSRGDTRYEQYF
d_call: TRBD1; clone_size: -; j_call: TRBJ1-6; v_call: TRBV18; cdr3_nt: TGTGCCAGCTCACGGACAGGGGGGTCTCTACAAAGTAATTCACCCCTCCACTTT; cdr3_aa: CASSRTGGSLQSNSPLHF
d_call: TRBD1; clone_size: -; j_call: TRBJ2-7; v_call: TRBV7-6; cdr3_nt: TGTGCCAGCAGCCGGGACAGGGCCTACGAGCAGTACTTC; cdr3_aa: CASSRDRAYEQYF
d_call: -; clone_size: -; j_call: TRBJ1-4; v_call: TRBV21-1; cdr3_nt: TGTGCCAGCAGCACCCCGGGATTCGATAATGAAAAACTGTTTTTT; cdr3_aa: CASSTPGFDNEKLFF
d_call: -; clone_size: -; j_call: TRBJ1-5; v_call: TRBV6-5; cdr3_nt: TGTGCCAGCAGTTACGGGGGGGGGCCCCAGCATTTT; cdr3_aa: CASSYGGGPQHF
d_call: TRBD2; clone_size: few; j_call: TRBJ2-7; v_call: TRBV18; cdr3_nt: TGTGCCAGCTCCCCCGGGACTAGCGGGTACGAGCAGTACTTC; cdr3_aa: CASSPGTSGYEQYF
d_call: TRBD2; clone_size: -; j_call: TRBJ2-7; v_call: TRBV6-5; cdr3_nt: TGTGCCAGCAGACGGGGACTAGCGGGGTCCTACGAGCAGTACTTC; cdr3_aa: CASRRGLAGSYEQYF
d_call: -; clone_size: -; j_call: TRBJ2-1; v_call: TRBV30; cdr3_nt: TGTGCCTGTAATCCCCGGCGGGCTATCTACAATGAGCAGTTCTTC; cdr3_aa: CACNPRRAIYNEQFF
d_call: TRBD1; clone_size: -; j_call: TRBJ2-2; v_call: TRBV11-2; cdr3_nt: TGTGCCAGCAGCAGATCCACAGGGGTCGGGTCCGGGGAGCTGTTTTTT; cdr3_aa: CASSRSTGVGSGELFF
d_call: -; clone_size: -; j_call: TRBJ2-2; v_call: TRBV11-2; cdr3_nt: TGTGCCAGCAGCTTAGAAGGGAGGGGGACCGGGGAGCTGTTTTTT; cdr3_aa: CASSLEGRGTGELFF
d_call: -; clone_size: -; j_call: TRBJ2-2; v_call: TRBV9; cdr3_nt: TGTGCCAGCAGCGTAGCGGTGAACACCGGGGAGCTGTTTTTT; cdr3_aa: CASSVAVNTGELFF